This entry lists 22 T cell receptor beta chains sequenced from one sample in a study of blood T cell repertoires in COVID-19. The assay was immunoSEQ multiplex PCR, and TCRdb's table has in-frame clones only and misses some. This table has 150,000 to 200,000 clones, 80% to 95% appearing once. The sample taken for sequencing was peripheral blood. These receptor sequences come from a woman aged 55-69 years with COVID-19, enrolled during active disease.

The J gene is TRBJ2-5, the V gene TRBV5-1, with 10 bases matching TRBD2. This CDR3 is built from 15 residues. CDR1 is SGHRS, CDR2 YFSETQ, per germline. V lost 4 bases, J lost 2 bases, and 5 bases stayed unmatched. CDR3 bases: TGCGCCAGCAGCCGCGGACTAGCGGCTCAAGAGACCCAGTACTTC. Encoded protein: CASSRGLAAQETQYF.

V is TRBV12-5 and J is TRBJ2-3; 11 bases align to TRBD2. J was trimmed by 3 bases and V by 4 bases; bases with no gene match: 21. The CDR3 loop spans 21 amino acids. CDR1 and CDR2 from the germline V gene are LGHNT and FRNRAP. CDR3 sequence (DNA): TGTGCTAGTGGTTCGCCCGTCATTGGTAGCGGGGGGGCCTCTATAACAGATACGCAGTATTTT. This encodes CASGSPVIGSGGASITDTQYF.

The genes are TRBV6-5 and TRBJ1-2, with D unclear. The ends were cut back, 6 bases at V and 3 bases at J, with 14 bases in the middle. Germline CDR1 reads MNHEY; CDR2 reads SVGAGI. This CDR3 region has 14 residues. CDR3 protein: CASSYAARDYGYTF. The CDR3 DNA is TGTGCCAGCAGCTACGCTGCCCGGGACTATGGCTACACCTTC.

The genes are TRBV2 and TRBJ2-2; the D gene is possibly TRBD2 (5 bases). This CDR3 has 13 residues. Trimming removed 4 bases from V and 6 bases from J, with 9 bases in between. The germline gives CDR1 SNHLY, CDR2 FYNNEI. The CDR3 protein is CASSGEGSGELFF. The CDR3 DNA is TGTGCCAGCAGTGGAGAGGGCTCCGGGGAGCTGTTTTTT.

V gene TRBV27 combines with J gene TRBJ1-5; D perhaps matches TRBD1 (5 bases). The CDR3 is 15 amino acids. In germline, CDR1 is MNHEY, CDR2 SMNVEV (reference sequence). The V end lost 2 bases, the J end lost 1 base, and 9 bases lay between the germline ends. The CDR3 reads CASSLGAPSNQPQHF. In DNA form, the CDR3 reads TGTGCCAGCAGTTTAGGGGCCCCAAGCAATCAGCCCCAGCATTTT.

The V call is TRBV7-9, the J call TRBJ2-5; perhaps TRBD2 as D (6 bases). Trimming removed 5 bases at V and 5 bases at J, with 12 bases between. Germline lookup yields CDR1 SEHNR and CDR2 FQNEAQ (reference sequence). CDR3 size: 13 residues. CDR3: CASSRGLGETQYF. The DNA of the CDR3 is TGTGCCAGCAGCCGGGGACTGGGTGAGACCCAGTACTTC. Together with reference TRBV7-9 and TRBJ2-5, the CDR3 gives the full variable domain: DTGVSQNPRHKITKRGQNVTFRCDPISEHNRLYWYRQTLGQGPEFLTYFQNEAQLEKSRLLSDRFSAERPKGSFSTLEIQRTEQGDSAMYLCASSRGLGETQYFGPGTRLLVL.

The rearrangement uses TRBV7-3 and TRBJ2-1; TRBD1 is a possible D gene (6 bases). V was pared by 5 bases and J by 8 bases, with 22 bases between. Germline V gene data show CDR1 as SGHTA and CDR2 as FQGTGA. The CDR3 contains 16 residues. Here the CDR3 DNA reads TGTGCCAGCAGCCAACCCCCGGGACACTATGGCGATGAGCAGTTCTTC. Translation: CASSQPPGHYGDEQFF.

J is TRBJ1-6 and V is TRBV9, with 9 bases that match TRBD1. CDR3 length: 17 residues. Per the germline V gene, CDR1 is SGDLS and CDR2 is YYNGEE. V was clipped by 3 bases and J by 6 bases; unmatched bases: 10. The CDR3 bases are TGTGCCAGCAGCGGATCGGGACAGGGCGGGGGTAATTCACCCCTCCACTTT. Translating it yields CASSGSGQGGGNSPLHF.

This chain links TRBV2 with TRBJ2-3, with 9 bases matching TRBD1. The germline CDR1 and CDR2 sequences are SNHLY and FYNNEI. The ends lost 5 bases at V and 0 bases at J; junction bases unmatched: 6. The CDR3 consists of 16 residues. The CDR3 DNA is TGTGCCAGCAGTTCCGGGACAGGGTATAGCACAGATACGCAGTATTTT. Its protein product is CASSSGTGYSTDTQYF.

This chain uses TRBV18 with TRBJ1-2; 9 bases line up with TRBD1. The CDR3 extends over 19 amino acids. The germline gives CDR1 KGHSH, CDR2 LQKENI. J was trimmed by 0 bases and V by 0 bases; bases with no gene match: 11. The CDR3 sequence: CASSPPVGTGTGANYGYTF. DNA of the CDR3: TGTGCCAGCTCACCACCGGTCGGGACAGGGACCGGAGCTAACTATGGCTACACCTTC.

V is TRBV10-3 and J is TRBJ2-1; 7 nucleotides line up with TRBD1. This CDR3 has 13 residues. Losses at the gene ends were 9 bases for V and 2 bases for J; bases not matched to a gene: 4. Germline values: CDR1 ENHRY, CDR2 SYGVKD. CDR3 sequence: CAMGTAPYNEQFF. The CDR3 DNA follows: TGTGCCATGGGGACAGCGCCCTACAATGAGCAGTTCTTC.

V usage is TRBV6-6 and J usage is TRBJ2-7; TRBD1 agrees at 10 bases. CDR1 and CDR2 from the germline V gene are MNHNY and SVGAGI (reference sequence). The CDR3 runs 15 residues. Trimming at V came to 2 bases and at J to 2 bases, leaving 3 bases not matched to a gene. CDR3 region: CASSYMGQGPYEQYF. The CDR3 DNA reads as TGTGCCAGCAGTTACATGGGACAGGGGCCCTACGAGCAGTACTTC.

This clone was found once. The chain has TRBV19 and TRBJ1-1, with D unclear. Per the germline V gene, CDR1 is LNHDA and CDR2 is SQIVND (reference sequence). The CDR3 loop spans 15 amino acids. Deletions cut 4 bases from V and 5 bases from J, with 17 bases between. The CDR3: CASSTGLRGQTEAFF. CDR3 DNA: TGTGCCAGTAGTACAGGATTAAGAGGGCAAACTGAAGCTTTCTTT.

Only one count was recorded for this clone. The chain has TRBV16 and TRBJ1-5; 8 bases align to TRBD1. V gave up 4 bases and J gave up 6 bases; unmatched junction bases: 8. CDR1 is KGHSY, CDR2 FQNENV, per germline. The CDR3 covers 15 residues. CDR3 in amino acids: CASSLSDRGGQPQHF. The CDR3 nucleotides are TGTGCCAGCAGCCTTTCCGACAGGGGAGGTCAGCCCCAGCATTTT.

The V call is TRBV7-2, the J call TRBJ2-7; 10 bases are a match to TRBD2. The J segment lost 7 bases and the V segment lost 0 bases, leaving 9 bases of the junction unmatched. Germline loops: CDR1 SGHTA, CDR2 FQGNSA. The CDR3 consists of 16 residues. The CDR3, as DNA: TGTGCCAGCAGCTTAGCGTTGGCTAGCGGGGGTCGGGAGCAGTACTTC. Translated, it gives CASSLALASGGREQYF.

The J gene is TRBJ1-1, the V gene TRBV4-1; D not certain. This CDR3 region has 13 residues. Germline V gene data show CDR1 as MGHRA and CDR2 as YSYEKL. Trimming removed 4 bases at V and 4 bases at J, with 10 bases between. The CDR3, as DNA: TGCGCCAGCAGCCCGGACTGGCTCACTGAAGCTTTCTTT. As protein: CASSPDWLTEAFF.

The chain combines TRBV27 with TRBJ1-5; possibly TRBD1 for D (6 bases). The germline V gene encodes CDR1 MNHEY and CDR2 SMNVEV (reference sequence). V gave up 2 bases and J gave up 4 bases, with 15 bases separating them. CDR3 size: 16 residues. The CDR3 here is CASSLIGGIRNQPQHF. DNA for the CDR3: TGTGCCAGCAGTTTAATTGGGGGCATTAGGAATCAGCCCCAGCATTTT.

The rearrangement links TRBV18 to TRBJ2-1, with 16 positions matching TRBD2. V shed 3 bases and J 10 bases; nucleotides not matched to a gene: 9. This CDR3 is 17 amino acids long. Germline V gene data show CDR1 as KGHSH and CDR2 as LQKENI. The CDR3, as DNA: TGTGCCAGCTCACCTGCGGGACTAGCGGGGGGGCGAAAGGAGCAGTTCTTC. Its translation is CASSPAGLAGGRKEQFF.

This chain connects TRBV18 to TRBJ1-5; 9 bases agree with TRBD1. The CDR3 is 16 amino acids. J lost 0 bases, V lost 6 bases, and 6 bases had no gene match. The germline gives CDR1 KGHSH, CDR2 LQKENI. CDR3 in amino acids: CASSPTGGVSNQPQHF. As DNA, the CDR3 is TGTGCCAGCTCTCCCACAGGGGGCGTTAGCAATCAGCCCCAGCATTTT.

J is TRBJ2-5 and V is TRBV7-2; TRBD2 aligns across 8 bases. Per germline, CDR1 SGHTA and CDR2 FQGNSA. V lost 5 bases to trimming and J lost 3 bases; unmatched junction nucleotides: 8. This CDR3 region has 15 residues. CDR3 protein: CASSKNGGGEETQYF. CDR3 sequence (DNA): TGTGCCAGCAGCAAGAACGGGGGGGGAGAAGAGACCCAGTACTTC.

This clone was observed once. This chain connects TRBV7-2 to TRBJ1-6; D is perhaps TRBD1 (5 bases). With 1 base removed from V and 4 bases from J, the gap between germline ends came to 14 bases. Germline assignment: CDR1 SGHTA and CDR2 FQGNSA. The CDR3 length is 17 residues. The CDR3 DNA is TGTGCCAGCAGCTTAGAGGGTGGGGGGGGTTATAATTCACCCCTCCACTTT. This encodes CASSLEGGGGYNSPLHF.

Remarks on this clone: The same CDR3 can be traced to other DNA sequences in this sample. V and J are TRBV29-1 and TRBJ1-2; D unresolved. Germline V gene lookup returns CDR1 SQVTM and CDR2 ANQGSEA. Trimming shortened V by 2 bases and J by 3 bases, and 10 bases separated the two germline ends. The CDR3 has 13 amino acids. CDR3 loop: CSVEKWQDYGYTF. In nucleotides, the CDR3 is TGCAGCGTTGAAAAGTGGCAGGACTATGGCTACACCTTC.